This TCR beta chain was recovered during a study of T cell responses to AZD1222 COVID-19 vaccine. V was pared by 6 bases and J by 0 bases, with 0 bases of the junction left unmatched. The CDR3 has 14 amino acids. CDR1 is SGHVS and CDR2 is FQNEAQ in the germline V gene. Here immunoSEQ multiplex PCR was the method, and the copy in TCRdb shows in-frame clones only, minus some. This sample has more than 100,000 clones, with about 90% found just once. The TCR was taken from an adult in good health. This sample comprised peripheral blood, obtained on day 0 of AZD1222 vaccination. The chain is built from TRBV7-8 and TRBJ2-7; TRBD2 agrees at 12 bases. The CDR3 sequence is CASRLAGGSYEQYF. The CDR3 bases are TGTGCCAGCAGACTAGCGGGGGGCTCCTACGAGCAGTACTTC.